The TCR beta chain under discussion was sequenced for a study of T cell changes during pregnancy in multiple sclerosis. Profiled with immunoSEQ multiplex PCR; TCRdb holds only in-frame clones, not every one. The data hold more than 70,000 clones, with 91% observed a single time. The sequenced sample was peripheral blood, obtained after pregnancy. The TCR comes from a female donor in good health, enrolled as a control in a pregnancy study.

The CDR3 reads CASSSPLLRTDTQYF. The CDR3 DNA is TGTGCCAGCAGCTCCCCCTTGTTGAGAACAGATACGCAGTATTTT. The chain employs TRBV5-5 and TRBJ2-3; D unresolved. Germline V lookup: CDR1 SGHKS, CDR2 YYEKEE (reference sequence). Trimming took off 3 bases at V and 3 bases at J, with 14 bases between the two ends. There are 15 residues in the CDR3.